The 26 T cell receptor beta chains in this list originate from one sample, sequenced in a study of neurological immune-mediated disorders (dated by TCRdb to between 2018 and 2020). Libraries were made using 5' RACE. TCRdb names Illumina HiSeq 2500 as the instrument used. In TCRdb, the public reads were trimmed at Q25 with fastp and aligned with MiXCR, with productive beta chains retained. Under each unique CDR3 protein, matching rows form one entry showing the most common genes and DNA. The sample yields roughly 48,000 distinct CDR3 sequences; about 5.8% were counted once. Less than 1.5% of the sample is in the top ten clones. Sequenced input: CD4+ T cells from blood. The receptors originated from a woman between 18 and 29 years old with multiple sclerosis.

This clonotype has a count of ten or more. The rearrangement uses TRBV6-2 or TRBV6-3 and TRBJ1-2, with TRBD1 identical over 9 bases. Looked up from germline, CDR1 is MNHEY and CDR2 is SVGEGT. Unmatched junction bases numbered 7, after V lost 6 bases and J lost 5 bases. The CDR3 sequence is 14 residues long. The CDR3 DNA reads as TGTGCCAGCAGACGGGACGGGACAGGGTATGGCTACACCTTC. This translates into CASRRDGTGYGYTF.

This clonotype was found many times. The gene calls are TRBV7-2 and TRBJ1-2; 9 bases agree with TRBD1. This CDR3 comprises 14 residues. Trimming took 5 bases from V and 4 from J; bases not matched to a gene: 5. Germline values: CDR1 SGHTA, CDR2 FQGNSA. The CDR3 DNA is TGTGCCAGCAGCATCCAGACAGGGGGCTATGGCTACACCTTC. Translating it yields CASSIQTGGYGYTF.

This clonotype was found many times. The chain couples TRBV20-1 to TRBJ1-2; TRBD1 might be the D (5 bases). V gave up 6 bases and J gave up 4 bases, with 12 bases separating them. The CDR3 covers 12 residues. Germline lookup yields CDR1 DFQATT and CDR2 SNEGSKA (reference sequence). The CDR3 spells CSAHDSGYGYTF. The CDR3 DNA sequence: TGCAGTGCCCACGACAGTGGCTATGGCTACACCTTC.

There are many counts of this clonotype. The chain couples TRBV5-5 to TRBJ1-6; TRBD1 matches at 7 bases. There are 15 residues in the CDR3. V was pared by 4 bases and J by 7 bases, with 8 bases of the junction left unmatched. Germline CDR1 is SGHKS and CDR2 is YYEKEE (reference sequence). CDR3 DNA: TGTGCCAGCAGCGACGACGGGACAGAGAATTCACCCCTCCACTTT. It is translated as CASSDDGTENSPLHF.

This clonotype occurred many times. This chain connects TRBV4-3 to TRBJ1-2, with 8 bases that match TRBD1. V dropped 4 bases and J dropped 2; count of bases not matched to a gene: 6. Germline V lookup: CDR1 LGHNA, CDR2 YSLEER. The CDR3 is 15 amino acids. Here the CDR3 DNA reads TGCGCCAGCAGCCTTTGGGACAGGCGGAACTATGGCTACACCTTC. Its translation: CASSLWDRRNYGYTF.

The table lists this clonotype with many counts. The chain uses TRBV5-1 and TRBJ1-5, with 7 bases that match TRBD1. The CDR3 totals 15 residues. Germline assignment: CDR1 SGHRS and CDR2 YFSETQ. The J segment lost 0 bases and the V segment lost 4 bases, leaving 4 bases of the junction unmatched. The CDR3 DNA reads TGCGCCAGCAGCCTTACAGGGGATAGCAATCAGCCCCAGCATTTT. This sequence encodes CASSLTGDSNQPQHF.

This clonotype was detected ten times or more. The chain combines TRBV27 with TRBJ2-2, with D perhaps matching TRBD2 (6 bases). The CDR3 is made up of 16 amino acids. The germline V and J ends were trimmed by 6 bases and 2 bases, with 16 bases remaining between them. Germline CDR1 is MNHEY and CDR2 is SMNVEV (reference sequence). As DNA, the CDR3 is TGTGCCAGCAGAAAGCCGGGACTGTCAAACACCGGGGAGCTGTTTTTT. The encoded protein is CASRKPGLSNTGELFF.

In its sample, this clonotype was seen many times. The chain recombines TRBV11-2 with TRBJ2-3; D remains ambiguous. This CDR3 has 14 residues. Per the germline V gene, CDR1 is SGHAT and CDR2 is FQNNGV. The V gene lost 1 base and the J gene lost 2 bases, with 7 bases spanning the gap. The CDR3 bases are TGTGCCAGCAGCTTAGGCAGGACCACAGATACGCAGTATTTT. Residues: CASSLGRTTDTQYF.

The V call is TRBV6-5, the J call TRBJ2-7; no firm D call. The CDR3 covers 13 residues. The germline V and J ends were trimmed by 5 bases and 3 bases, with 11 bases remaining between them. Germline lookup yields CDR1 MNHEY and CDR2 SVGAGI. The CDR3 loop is CASSNLWNYEQYF. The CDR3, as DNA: TGTGCCAGCAGTAATTTGTGGAACTACGAGCAGTACTTC.

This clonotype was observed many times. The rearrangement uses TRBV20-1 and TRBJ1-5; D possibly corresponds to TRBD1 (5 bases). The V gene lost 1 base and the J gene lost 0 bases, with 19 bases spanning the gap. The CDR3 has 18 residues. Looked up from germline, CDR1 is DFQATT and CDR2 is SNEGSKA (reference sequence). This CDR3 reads CSARGDGGGSYSNQPQHF. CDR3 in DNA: TGCAGTGCTAGAGGGGACGGTGGGGGATCCTATAGCAATCAGCCCCAGCATTTT.

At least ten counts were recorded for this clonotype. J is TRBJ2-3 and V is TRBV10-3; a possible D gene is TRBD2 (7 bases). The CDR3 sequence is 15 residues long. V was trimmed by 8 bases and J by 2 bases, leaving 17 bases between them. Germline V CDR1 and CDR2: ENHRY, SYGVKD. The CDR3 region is CAIQRGAAYTDTQYF. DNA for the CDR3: TGTGCCATCCAACGGGGGGCGGCCTACACAGATACGCAGTATTTT.

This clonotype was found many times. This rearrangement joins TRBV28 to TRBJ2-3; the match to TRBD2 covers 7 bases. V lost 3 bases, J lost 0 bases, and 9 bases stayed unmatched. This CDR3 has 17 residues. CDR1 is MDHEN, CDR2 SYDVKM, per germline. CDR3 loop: CASSFGGSKPSTDTQYF. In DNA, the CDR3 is TGTGCCAGCAGTTTCGGGGGGAGTAAACCTAGCACAGATACGCAGTATTTT.

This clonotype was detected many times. This chain's CDR3 is CASSQIRAGGAGNTEAFF. The CDR3 nucleotides read TGTGCCAGCAGCCAGATTAGGGCAGGGGGCGCGGGGAACACTGAAGCTTTCTTT. The rearrangement joins TRBV3-1 to TRBJ1-1; TRBD1 matches 8 bases. From germline, CDR1 is LGHDT and CDR2 YNNKEL (reference sequence). This CDR3 is 18 amino acids long. V was pared by 3 bases and J by 1 base, with 13 bases of the junction left unmatched.

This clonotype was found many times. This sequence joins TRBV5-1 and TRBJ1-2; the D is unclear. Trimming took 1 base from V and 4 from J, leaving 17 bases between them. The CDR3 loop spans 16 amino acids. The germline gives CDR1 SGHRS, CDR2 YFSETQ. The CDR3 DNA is TGCGCCAGCAGCTTGAGTGCGAACGGGCGGGCCTATGGCTACACCTTC. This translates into CASSLSANGRAYGYTF.

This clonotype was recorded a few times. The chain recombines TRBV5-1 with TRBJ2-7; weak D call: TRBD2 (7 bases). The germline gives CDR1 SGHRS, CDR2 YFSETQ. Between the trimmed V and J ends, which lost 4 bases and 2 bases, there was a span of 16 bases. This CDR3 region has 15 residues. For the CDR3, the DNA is TGCGCCAGCAGCGCCGGGGGGCTAGAGACCTACGAGCAGTACTTC. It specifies CASSAGGLETYEQYF.

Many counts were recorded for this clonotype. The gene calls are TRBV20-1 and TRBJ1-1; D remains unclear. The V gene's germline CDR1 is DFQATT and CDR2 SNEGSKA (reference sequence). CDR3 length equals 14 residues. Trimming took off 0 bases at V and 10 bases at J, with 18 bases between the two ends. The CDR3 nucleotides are TGCAGTGCTAGAGAAGAGGGAGCCCTTAACATAGCTTTCTTT. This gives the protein CSAREEGALNIAFF.

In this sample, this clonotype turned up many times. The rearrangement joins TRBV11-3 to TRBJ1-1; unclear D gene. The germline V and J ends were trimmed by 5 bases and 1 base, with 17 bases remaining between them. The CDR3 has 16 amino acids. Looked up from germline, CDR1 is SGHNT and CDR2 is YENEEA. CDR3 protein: CASSTRGAASNTEAFF. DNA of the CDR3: TGTGCCAGCAGCACCCGAGGAGCAGCATCGAACACTGAAGCTTTCTTT.

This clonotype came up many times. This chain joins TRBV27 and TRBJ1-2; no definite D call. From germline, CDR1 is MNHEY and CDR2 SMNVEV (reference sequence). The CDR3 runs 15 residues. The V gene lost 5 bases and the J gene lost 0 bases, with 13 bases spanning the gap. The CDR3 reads CASSTEPWANYGYTF. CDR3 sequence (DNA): TGTGCCAGCAGTACCGAGCCCTGGGCTAACTATGGCTACACCTTC.

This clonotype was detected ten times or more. In nucleotides, the CDR3 is TGCAGCGTTGCGCGGGACGCTAGTGGCACAGATACGCAGTATTTT. Translating gives CSVARDASGTDTQYF. The gene calls are TRBV29-1 and TRBJ2-3, with D tentatively TRBD2 (6 bases). The CDR3 is made up of 15 amino acids. V shed 4 bases and J shed 1 base, with 15 bases lying between them. CDR1 and CDR2 (germline): SQVTM, ANQGSEA.

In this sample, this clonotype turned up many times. The CDR3 here is CASSLTGQGSPLHF. CDR3 in DNA: TGTGCCAGCAGTTTAACAGGGCAGGGTTCACCCCTCCACTTT. This chain uses TRBV12-3 or TRBV12-4 with TRBJ1-6, with D possibly being TRBD1 (6 bases). The CDR3 is 14 residues long. The ends were cut back, 2 bases at V and 9 bases at J, with 11 bases in the middle.

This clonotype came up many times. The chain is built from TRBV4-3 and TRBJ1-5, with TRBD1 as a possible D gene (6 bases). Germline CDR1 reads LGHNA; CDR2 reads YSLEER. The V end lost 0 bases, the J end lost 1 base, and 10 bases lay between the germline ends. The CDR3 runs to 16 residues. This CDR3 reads CASSQEAGASNQPQHF. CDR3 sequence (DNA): TGCGCCAGCAGCCAAGAGGCAGGGGCGAGCAATCAGCCCCAGCATTTT.

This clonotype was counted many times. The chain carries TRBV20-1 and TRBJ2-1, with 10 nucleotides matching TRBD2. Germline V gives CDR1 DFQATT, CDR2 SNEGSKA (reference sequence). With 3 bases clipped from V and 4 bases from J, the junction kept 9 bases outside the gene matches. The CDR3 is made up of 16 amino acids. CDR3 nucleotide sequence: TGCAGTGCTAGTCGCTTAGCGGGAGGATGGTACAATGAGCAGTTCTTC. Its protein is CSASRLAGGWYNEQFF.

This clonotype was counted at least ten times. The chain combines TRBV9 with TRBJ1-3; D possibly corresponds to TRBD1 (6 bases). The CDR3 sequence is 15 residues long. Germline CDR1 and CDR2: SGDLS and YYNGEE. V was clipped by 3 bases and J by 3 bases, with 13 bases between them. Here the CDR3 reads CASSALGGGGNTIYF. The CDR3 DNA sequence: TGTGCCAGCAGCGCCCTGGGGGGCGGTGGAAACACCATATATTTT.

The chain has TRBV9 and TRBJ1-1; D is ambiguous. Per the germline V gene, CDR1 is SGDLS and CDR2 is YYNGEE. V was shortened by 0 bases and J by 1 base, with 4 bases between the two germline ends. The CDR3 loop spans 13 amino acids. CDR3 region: CASSVAQNTEAFF. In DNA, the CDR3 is TGTGCCAGCAGCGTAGCCCAGAACACTGAAGCTTTCTTT.

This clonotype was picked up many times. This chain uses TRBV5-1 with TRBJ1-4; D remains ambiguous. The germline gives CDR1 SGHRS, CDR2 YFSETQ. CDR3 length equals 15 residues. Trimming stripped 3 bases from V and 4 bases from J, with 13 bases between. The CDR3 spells CASSSTGGNNEKLFF. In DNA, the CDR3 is TGCGCCAGCAGCTCAACCGGAGGGAATAATGAAAAACTGTTTTTT.

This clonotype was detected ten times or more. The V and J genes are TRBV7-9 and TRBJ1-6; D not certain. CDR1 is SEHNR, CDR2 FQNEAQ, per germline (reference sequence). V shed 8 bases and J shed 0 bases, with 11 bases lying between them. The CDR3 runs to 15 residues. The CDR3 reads CASQSRSSYNSPLHF. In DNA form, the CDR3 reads TGTGCCAGCCAGAGTAGGAGCTCCTATAATTCACCCCTCCACTTT.